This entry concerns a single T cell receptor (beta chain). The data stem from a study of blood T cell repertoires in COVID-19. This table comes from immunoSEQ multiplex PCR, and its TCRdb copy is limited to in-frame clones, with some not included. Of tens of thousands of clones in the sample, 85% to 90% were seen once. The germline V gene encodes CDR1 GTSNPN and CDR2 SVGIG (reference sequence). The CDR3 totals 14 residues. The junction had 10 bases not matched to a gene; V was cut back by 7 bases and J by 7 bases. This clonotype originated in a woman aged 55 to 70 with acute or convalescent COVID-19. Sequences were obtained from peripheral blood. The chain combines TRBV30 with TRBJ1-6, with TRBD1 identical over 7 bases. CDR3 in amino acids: CASMYGDRNSPLHF. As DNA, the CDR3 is TGTGCCTCCATGTATGGGGACAGAAATTCACCCCTCCACTTT.